This TCR beta chain was documented in a study of yellow fever vaccine responses in identical twins. TCRdb re-derived calls from the RT-PCR reads in MiXCR, one entry per CDR3 protein. The table has approximately 33,000 distinct CDR3 sequences, less than 70% seen once. Germline assignment: CDR1 DFQATT and CDR2 SNEGSKA (reference sequence). After removal of 4 bases from V and 9 bases from J, the junction contained 9 bases not matched to a gene. There are 15 residues in the CDR3. Source: T cells from blood (PBMCs), unsorted or a sorted subset (not recorded which), taken before or after yellow fever vaccination (not recorded which). The chain links TRBV20-1 to TRBJ2-1, with 13 bases aligning to TRBD2. This TCR was recovered from a woman under 30 who received the yellow fever vaccine. DNA for the CDR3: TGCAGTGCTATCCGACGGACTAGCGGGAGTGGTGAGCAGTTCTTC. This codes for CSAIRRTSGSGEQFF.